The TCR beta chain under discussion was sequenced for a study of lymphopenia after photon versus proton radiotherapy. V was clipped by 3 bases and J by 0 bases, with 4 bases between them. Germline CDR1 GTSNPN, CDR2 SVGIG (reference sequence). CDR3 length: 12 amino acids. As to this clone: Antigen unknown.

Study-wide findings and caveats: Under photons, naive T cells and diversity fell while effector/memory populations rose.

The table came from immunoSEQ multiplex PCR; TCRdb's copy has only in-frame clones and leaves some out. The sample lists around 70,000 clones, approximately 90% occurring once. The material was peripheral blood, obtained from a patient treated with photon-based radiotherapy. This TCR derives from a woman in her sixties or seventies with pancreatic cancer. The chain is built from TRBV30 and TRBJ2-3; D not resolved. CDR3 residues: CAWRPSTDTQYF. The CDR3 DNA reads TGTGCCTGGAGACCCAGCACAGATACGCAGTATTTT. The entire variable domain, with the rest obtained from reference TRBV30 and TRBJ2-3, is as follows: SQTIHQWPATLVQPVGSPLSLECTVEGTSNPNLYWYRQAAGRGLQLLFYSVGIGQISSEVPQNLSASRPQDRQFILSSKKLLLSDSGFYLCAWRPSTDTQYFGPGTRLTVL.